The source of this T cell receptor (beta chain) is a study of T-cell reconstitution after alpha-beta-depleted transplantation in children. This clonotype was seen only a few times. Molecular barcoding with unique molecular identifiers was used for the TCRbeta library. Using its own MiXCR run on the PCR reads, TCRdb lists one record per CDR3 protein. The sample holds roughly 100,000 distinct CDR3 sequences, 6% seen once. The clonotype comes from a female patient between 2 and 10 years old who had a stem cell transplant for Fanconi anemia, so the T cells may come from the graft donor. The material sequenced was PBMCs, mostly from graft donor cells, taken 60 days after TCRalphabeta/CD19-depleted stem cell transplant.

CDR3 nucleotides: TGCGCCAGCAGCACCCCGTACCAAGAGACCCAGTACTTC. Translating it yields CASSTPYQETQYF. The V call is TRBV5-1, the J call TRBJ2-5; the D is unclear. The ends were cut back, 4 bases at V and 0 bases at J, with 7 bases in the middle. Germline CDR1 reads SGHRS; CDR2 reads YFSETQ. This CDR3 comprises 13 residues.